A single count supports the clone carrying this T cell receptor beta chain. Clinical history reported by participants formed the basis on which cohorts were assigned. Sequenced by immunoSEQ multiplex PCR; TCRdb stores in-frame clones only, minus some. The table includes roughly 400,000 clones, around nine tenths detected once. This sample is drawn from a study of blood T cell repertoires in COVID-19. CDR1 is KGHDR and CDR2 is SFDVKD in the germline V gene. The V and J ends lost 9 bases and 11 bases respectively, with 6 bases between them. The CDR3 is 8 amino acids. This chain links TRBV24-1 with TRBJ1-1; weak D call: TRBD1 (5 bases). This clonotype originated in a woman between 25 and 40 years old who had recovered from COVID-19. Sequenced: PBMCs or T cells enriched from blood (not recorded which). The CDR3 DNA reads TGTGCCACCGGGGGGGCTTTCTTT. The encoded protein is CATGGAFF.